The rows below give T cell receptor beta chains drawn from one sample of a study of OX40 agonist ivuxolimab in advanced cancers. Sequencing used immunoSEQ multiplex PCR; TCRdb keeps in-frame clones, though not all of them. Here the sample spans 98,000 or so clones, more than 85% being singletons. The sequencing here drew on CD4+ or CD8+ T cells sorted from blood, taken in a trial of the OX40 agonist ivuxolimab. The receptors here all came from an adult with an advanced solid tumor such as melanoma, head and neck, liver or kidney cancer. Both conserved end residues are trimmed from each CDR3.

j_call,v_call,cdr3_aa
TRBJ2-5,TRBV6-6,ASSKGPLQETQY
TRBJ2-3,TRBV19,ASSIEYPGGADTQY
TRBJ1-1,TRBV9,ASSVVGGMNTEAF
TRBJ2-5,TRBV30,AWSPGVGGQETQY
TRBJ1-2,TRBV25-1,ASRDSGQNYGYT
TRBJ1-2,TRBV5-6,ASTGGVPLSYGYT
TRBJ2-2,TRBV11-2,ASSLARGTPVYAGELF
TRBJ2-4,TRBV5-6,ASSLIEGSGNIQY
TRBJ2-5,TRBV15,ATSRGYQETQY
TRBJ2-1,TRBV5-1,AIPRVRRRYNEQF
TRBJ1-2,TRBV6-5,ASNLRQGNNYGYT
TRBJ2-7,TRBV5-6,ASSLNPGGEQY
TRBJ2-7,TRBV2,ASSRGDYEQY
TRBJ2-5,TRBV7-8,ASSLTDREGTQY
TRBJ1-4,TRBV30,AWSVNRGGEKLF
TRBJ1-2,TRBV6-6,ASSRTGGAGYGYT
TRBJ1-2,TRBV5-1,ASSLEPGGGYT
TRBJ2-5,TRBV18,ASSPGNQETQY
TRBJ2-3,TRBV6-1,ASSEVSYGGLDTQY
TRBJ1-2,TRBV7-9,ASSVEAFGYT
TRBJ1-1,TRBV4-2,ASSQGQGPLEAF
TRBJ2-4,TRBV2,ASSGAWGQPKNIQY
TRBJ2-5,TRBV5-4,ASSSQQGIGETQY
TRBJ1-1,TRBV6-1,ASTQHGRTEAF
TRBJ1-2,TRBV9,ASSPTINMNYGYT
TRBJ1-3,TRBV19,ASSNPGGSGNTIY
TRBJ1-5,TRBV21-1,ASSGKATGPYSNQPQH
TRBJ2-1,TRBV6-5,ASSYRGVGYNEQF
TRBJ2-3,TRBV4-1,ASSQVGTDRDTQY
TRBJ2-2,TRBV2,ASSTGTGRTGELF
TRBJ2-3,TRBV5-8,ASSYQGARTDTQY
TRBJ1-2,TRBV10-3,AISGNRVQADGYT
TRBJ2-3,TRBV10-3,AITAGDTDTQY
TRBJ1-2,TRBV29-1,SSFLDGYT
TRBJ2-1,TRBV6-1,ASSVGPYNEQF